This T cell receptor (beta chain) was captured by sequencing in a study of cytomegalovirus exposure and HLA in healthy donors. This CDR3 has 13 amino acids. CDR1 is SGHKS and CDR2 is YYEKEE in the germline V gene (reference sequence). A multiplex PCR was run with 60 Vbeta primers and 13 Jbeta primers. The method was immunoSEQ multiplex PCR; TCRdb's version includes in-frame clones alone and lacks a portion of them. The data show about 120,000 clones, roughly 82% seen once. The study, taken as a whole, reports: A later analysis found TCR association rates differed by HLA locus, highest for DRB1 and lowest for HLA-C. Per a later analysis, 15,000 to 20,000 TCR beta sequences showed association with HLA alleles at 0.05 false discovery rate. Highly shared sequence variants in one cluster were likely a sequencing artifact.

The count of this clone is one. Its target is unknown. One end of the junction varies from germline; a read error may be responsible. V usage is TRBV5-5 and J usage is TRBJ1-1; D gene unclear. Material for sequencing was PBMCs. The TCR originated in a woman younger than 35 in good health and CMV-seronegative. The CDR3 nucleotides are TGTGCCAACAGCTCTTATTCGAACACTGAAGCTTTCTTT. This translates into CANSSYSNTEAFF. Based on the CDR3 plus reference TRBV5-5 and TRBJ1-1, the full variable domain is DAGVTQSPTHLIKTRGQQVTLRCSPISGHKSVSWYQQVLGQGPQFIFQYYEKEERGRGNFPDRFSARQFPNYSSELNVNALLLGDSALYLCANSSYSNTEAFFGQGTRLTVV.